This T cell receptor (beta chain) was sequenced for a study of blood T cell repertoires in COVID-19. Overall study context: The United States, Italy and Spain were the sources of the acute and convalescent COVID-19 samples. The cDNA or gDNA used as material had been derived from T cells, B-cell-depleted T cells, or PBMCs.

Under the authors' procedure: The assay estimated nucleated cells by amplifying reference gene primers. Assay used: immunoSEQ multiplex PCR; TCRdb lists only in-frame clones, some missing. The DNA was the basis for D and trimming; V, J and clone size are from that table. The profile shows over 200,000 clones, almost 90% of them singletons. From germline, CDR1 is SGHRS and CDR2 YFSETQ. Unmatched junction bases numbered 7, after V lost 4 bases and J lost 2 bases. This CDR3 has 15 residues. Sequenced sample: peripheral blood. This clonotype was obtained from a woman aged 55-69 years with acute or convalescent COVID-19. This rearrangement joins TRBV5-1 to TRBJ2-7; 9 nucleotides match TRBD1. The CDR3 DNA reads TGCGCCAGCAGCAAGGCCGGGACAGGGCCCTACGAGCAGTACTTC. Translation gives CASSKAGTGPYEQYF.